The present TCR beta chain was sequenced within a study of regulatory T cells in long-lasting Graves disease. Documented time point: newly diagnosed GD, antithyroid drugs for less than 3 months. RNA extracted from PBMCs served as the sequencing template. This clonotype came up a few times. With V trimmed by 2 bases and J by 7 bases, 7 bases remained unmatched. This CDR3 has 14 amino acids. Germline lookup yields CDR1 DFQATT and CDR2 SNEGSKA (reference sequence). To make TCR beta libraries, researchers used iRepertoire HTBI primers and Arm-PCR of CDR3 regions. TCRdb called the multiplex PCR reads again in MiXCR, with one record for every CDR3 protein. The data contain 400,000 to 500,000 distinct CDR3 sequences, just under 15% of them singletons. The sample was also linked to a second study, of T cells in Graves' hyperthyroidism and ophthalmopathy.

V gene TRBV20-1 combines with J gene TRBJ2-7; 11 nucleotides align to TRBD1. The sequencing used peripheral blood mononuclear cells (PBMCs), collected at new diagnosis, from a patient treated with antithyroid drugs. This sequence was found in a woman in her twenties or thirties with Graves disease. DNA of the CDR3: TGCAGTGCTAGAAGGACAGGGGGCTTATGGGAGCAGTACTTC. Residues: CSARRTGGLWEQYF.